Listed here are 22 T cell receptor beta chains from one sample, sequenced in a study of cytomegalovirus exposure and HLA in healthy donors. PCR was performed using 60 Vbeta and 13 Jbeta primers. Data came from immunoSEQ multiplex PCR; TCRdb stores just in-frame clones and leaves some out. The sample's table shows around 100,000 clones. Sequenced material: PBMCs. These receptors all stem from a man aged 25-45 years in good health and CMV-seronegative.

The chain joins TRBV11-2 to TRBJ2-7; D is ambiguous. Per the germline V gene, CDR1 is SGHAT and CDR2 is FQNNGV. V was cut by 7 bases and J by 2 bases, with 6 bases left in between. The CDR3 runs to 11 residues. The CDR3 protein is CASTQTYEQYF. DNA for the CDR3: TGTGCCAGCACCCAGACCTACGAGCAGTACTTC.

This rearrangement joins TRBV7-9 to TRBJ2-2, with D possibly matching TRBD2 (7 bases). CDR3 size: 17 residues. V lost 5 bases to trimming and J lost 7 bases, with 23 bases between them. Per germline, CDR1 SEHNR and CDR2 FQNEAQ (reference sequence). The CDR3 loop reads CASSPWVRLADSGELFF. For the CDR3, the DNA is TGTGCCAGCAGCCCTTGGGTGAGGCTAGCGGACAGCGGGGAGCTGTTTTTT.

The V call is TRBV5-1, the J call TRBJ2-7; 8 nucleotides match TRBD1. There are 13 residues in the CDR3. The ends lost 4 bases at V and 5 bases at J; junction bases unmatched: 5. Germline V lookup: CDR1 SGHRS, CDR2 YFSETQ. CDR3 DNA: TGCGCCAGCAGCACCGACAGGGGCCACGAGCAGTACTTC. The encoded protein is CASSTDRGHEQYF.

This rearrangement joins TRBV30 to TRBJ1-3, with 7 bases identical to TRBD1. Germline loops: CDR1 GTSNPN, CDR2 SVGIG (reference sequence). This CDR3 is 14 amino acids long. V dropped 2 bases and J dropped 2; count of bases not matched to a gene: 3. DNA of the CDR3: TGTGCCTGGAGTACTGGGACAGCTGGAAACACCATATATTTT. This encodes CAWSTGTAGNTIYF.

This rearrangement joins TRBV5-6 to TRBJ1-2; no reliable D call. V was cut by 0 bases and J by 5 bases, with 11 bases left in between. This CDR3 contains 14 residues. CDR1 is SGHDT, CDR2 YYEEEE, per germline. CDR3 DNA: TGTGCCAGCAGCTTGGGGATAGGCGGGTATGGCTACACCTTC. Translation gives CASSLGIGGYGYTF.

V is TRBV15 and J is TRBJ1-5; D is possibly TRBD1 (6 bases). Germline lookup yields CDR1 LNHNV and CDR2 YYDKDF (reference sequence). The CDR3 loop spans 16 amino acids. Trimming stripped 1 base from V and 0 bases from J, with 10 bases between. The CDR3 DNA follows: TGTGCCACCAGCAGAGTACAGGGCCTTAGCAATCAGCCCCAGCATTTT. Translation: CATSRVQGLSNQPQHF. Using reference TRBV15 and TRBJ1-5 for the parts outside the CDR3, the full variable domain is DAMVIQNPRYQVTQFGKPVTLSCSQTLNHNVMYWYQQKSSQAPKLLFHYYDKDFNNEADTPDNFQSRRPNTSFCFLDIRSPGLGDTAMYLCATSRVQGLSNQPQHFGDGTRLSIL.

The rearrangement links TRBV7-3 to TRBJ2-3, with TRBD2 matching 9 bases. V was clipped by 1 base and J by 3 bases; unmatched bases: 17. The CDR3 contains 20 residues. Germline lookup yields CDR1 SGHTA and CDR2 FQGTGA. CDR3 amino acids: CASSLIGPPGLAGSTDTQYF. In DNA, the CDR3 is TGTGCCAGCAGCTTAATCGGTCCCCCCGGGCTAGCGGGGTCGACAGATACGCAGTATTTT.

The V and J genes are TRBV5-1 and TRBJ2-3; D not certain. The V and J ends lost 0 bases and 0 bases respectively, with 11 bases between them. This CDR3 has 16 amino acids. CDR1 and CDR2 (germline): SGHRS, YFSETQ. The CDR3 DNA reads TGCGCCAGCAGCTTGGGACTCTATCCTAGCACAGATACGCAGTATTTT. Its protein product is CASSLGLYPSTDTQYF.

The chain employs TRBV5-4 and TRBJ2-2; 7 bases line up with TRBD1. V shed 4 bases and J 7 bases; nucleotides not matched to a gene: 7. Germline assignment: CDR1 SGHNT and CDR2 YYREEE (reference sequence). CDR3 size: 14 residues. CDR3: CASSGTGDSGELFF. CDR3 sequence (DNA): TGTGCCAGCAGCGGTACAGGGGACAGCGGGGAGCTGTTTTTT.

The chain couples TRBV28 to TRBJ2-3; D perhaps matches TRBD2 (6 bases). The CDR3 runs to 16 residues. Trimming removed 3 bases at V and 3 bases at J, with 16 bases between. Germline V gene lookup returns CDR1 MDHEN and CDR2 SYDVKM. The CDR3 nucleotides are TGTGCCAGCAGTTTCCCCGACGGTGCGGGGACAGATACGCAGTATTTT. Its protein is CASSFPDGAGTDTQYF.

The J gene is TRBJ2-6, the V gene TRBV28; D is undetermined. CDR1 is MDHEN, CDR2 SYDVKM, per germline. V was cut by 3 bases and J by 2 bases, with 11 bases left in between. This CDR3 has 16 amino acids. The CDR3 sequence: CASSFLPGTGANVLTF. The CDR3 nucleotides read TGTGCCAGCAGTTTCTTGCCGGGTACTGGGGCCAACGTCCTGACTTTC.

The V gene is TRBV18, the J gene TRBJ1-2; the D gene is possibly TRBD1 (6 bases). CDR1 is KGHSH, CDR2 LQKENI, per germline. There are 14 residues in the CDR3. The V end lost 5 bases, the J end lost 6 bases, and 16 bases lay between the germline ends. Written as DNA, the CDR3 is TGTGCCAGCTCAGAATCAGGGGAGATTAATGGCTACACCTTC. It codes for CASSESGEINGYTF. Drawing the rest from reference TRBV18 and TRBJ1-2, the complete variable domain is NAGVMQNPRHLVRRRGQEARLRCSPMKGHSHVYWYRQLPEEGLKFMVYLQKENIIDESGMPKERFSAEFPKEGPSILRIQQVVRGDSAAYFCASSESGEINGYTFGSGTRLTVV.

The rearrangement uses TRBV6-1 and TRBJ1-1; possibly TRBD1 for D (6 bases). Germline V lookup: CDR1 MNHNS, CDR2 SASEGT. This CDR3 region has 13 residues. V lost 4 bases, J lost 1 base, and 7 bases lay in between. Here the CDR3 reads CASSGQANTEAFF. The DNA for the CDR3 is TGTGCCAGCAGTGGACAGGCGAACACTGAAGCTTTCTTT.

The J gene is TRBJ2-7, the V gene TRBV28; 12 bases are a match to TRBD1. Looked up from germline, CDR1 is MDHEN and CDR2 is SYDVKM. The CDR3 length is 15 residues. V was clipped by 2 bases and J by 4 bases; unmatched bases: 3. DNA for the CDR3: TGTGCCAGCAGTTTAGGGGGACAGGGGGCGTACGAGCAGTACTTC. Its translation is CASSLGGQGAYEQYF.

V and J are TRBV5-1 and TRBJ2-7; D might be TRBD1 (5 bases). The CDR3 sequence is 13 residues long. Trimming took 4 bases from V and 1 from J, leaving 9 bases between them. Germline V gene sequence: CDR1 SGHRS, CDR2 YFSETQ. The CDR3 DNA follows: TGCGCCAGCAGCCCTGCAGGGTCCTACGAGCAGTACTTC. As protein: CASSPAGSYEQYF.

The V gene is TRBV13, the J gene TRBJ2-5; 12 nucleotides match TRBD2. CDR3 size: 16 residues. V lost 5 bases, J lost 5 bases, and 9 bases stayed unmatched. Germline V CDR1 and CDR2: PRHDT, FYEKMQ (reference sequence). For the CDR3, the DNA is TGTGCCAGCAGCACCCCCTCTAGCGGGGGGGAGGAGACCCAGTACTTC. Its protein is CASSTPSSGGEETQYF.

This chain connects TRBV7-9 to TRBJ1-6, with D possibly being TRBD1 (5 bases). Trimming pared 5 bases from V and 6 bases from J, leaving 14 bases between. Germline-derived CDR1 and CDR2 are SEHNR and FQNEAQ (reference sequence). The CDR3 sequence is 15 residues long. The chain's CDR3 is CASSGPRQLNSPLHF. The CDR3 nucleotides read TGTGCCAGCAGCGGGCCGCGACAGCTTAATTCACCCCTCCACTTT.

The rearrangement links TRBV19 to TRBJ2-7; TRBD1 matches at 7 bases. The CDR3 totals 14 residues. The V gene's germline CDR1 is LNHDA and CDR2 SQIVND (reference sequence). J gave up 3 bases and V 3 bases, and 5 bases lay outside the gene matches. The CDR3, as DNA: TGTGCCAGTAGTATCTACAGGGGTGACTACGAGCAGTACTTC. Amino acids: CASSIYRGDYEQYF.

The chain's CDR3 is CASSWDRGDTEAFF. The CDR3 DNA is TGTGCCAGCAGCTGGGACAGGGGAGACACTGAAGCTTTCTTT. This chain links TRBV6-1 with TRBJ1-1; 10 bases fit TRBD1. CDR1 is MNHNS and CDR2 is SASEGT in the germline V gene. The CDR3 covers 14 residues. With V trimmed by 6 bases and J by 3 bases, 4 bases remained unmatched.

The V and J genes are TRBV19 and TRBJ1-2, with D tentatively TRBD1 (5 bases). The CDR3 has 17 residues. Germline assignment: CDR1 LNHDA and CDR2 SQIVND (reference sequence). The V and J ends lost 7 bases and 4 bases respectively, with 25 bases between them. Written as DNA, the CDR3 is TGTGCCAGTACCGGGCTAGATTCAGGGATCGTACTCTATGGCTACACCTTC. Translation gives CASTGLDSGIVLYGYTF. The variable domain in full, with the rest retrieved from reference TRBV19 and TRBJ1-2, is DGGITQSPKYLFRKEGQNVTLSCEQNLNHDAMYWYRQDPGQGLRLIYYSQIVNDFQKGDIAEGYSVSREKKESFPLTVTSAQKNPTAFYLCASTGLDSGIVLYGYTFGSGTRLTVV.

The chain is built from TRBV5-1 and TRBJ1-4, with a possible D match to TRBD1 (5 bases). V gave up 0 bases and J gave up 8 bases, with 17 bases separating them. CDR1 and CDR2 from the germline V gene are SGHRS and YFSETQ. The CDR3 sequence is 16 residues long. The CDR3 DNA follows: TGCGCCAGCAGCTTGGCCTTGGGGGAGGTAGGAGAAAAACTGTTTTTT. This translates into CASSLALGEVGEKLFF.

The rearrangement joins TRBV5-4 to TRBJ1-1; possibly TRBD1 for D (5 bases). V lost 2 bases and J 1 base, leaving 12 bases between the germline ends. From germline, CDR1 is SGHNT and CDR2 YYREEE (reference sequence). The CDR3 contains 15 residues. The CDR3 DNA reads as TGTGCCAGCAGCTTTTCCAGGGTCGGGAACACTGAAGCTTTCTTT. Amino acid sequence: CASSFSRVGNTEAFF.